This T cell receptor beta chain is from a study of blood T cell repertoires in COVID-19. Profiling relied on immunoSEQ multiplex PCR, and the TCRdb table lists in-frame clones only, not all of them. The table includes around 95,000 clones, roughly 80% detected once. V gave up 2 bases and J gave up 1 base; unmatched junction bases: 6. The CDR3 has 16 amino acids. Germline V lookup: CDR1 SGHAT, CDR2 FQNNGV. The chain is built from TRBV11-2 and TRBJ2-7, with 9 bases that match TRBD1. Sequencing was done on a sample of peripheral blood. The TCR originated in a man in his sixties or seventies with active or convalescent COVID-19. The CDR3 bases are TGTGCCAGCAGCTTAACCGACAGGGGGACTTCCTACGAGCAGTACTTC. Its protein product is CASSLTDRGTSYEQYF.